This is a list of T cell receptor beta chains from one sample in a study of identical twins. One entry per CDR3 protein, called by TCRdb with MiXCR from the 5' RACE reads. The repertoire holds hundreds of thousands of distinct CDR3 sequences, with roughly 7.2% as singletons. This sample was also put to use in a study of yellow fever vaccine responses in identical twins.

Sequenced material: PBMCs. Every receptor here comes from a woman between 18 and 29 years old in good health. Each CDR3 is given with its conserved first and last residue. The order of the fields is clone size, D gene, J gene, V gene, CDR3 protein, CDR3 DNA. A D gene is named only where the DNA matches it firmly. Clone sizes are given selectively: once, few, many, or a class where the clone is expanded.

many TRBD2 TRBJ2-1 TRBV12-3/TRBV12-4 CASSLKGLAEYNEQFF TGTGCCAGCAGCCTTAAGGGGCTAGCGGAATACAATGAGCAGTTCTTC
few . TRBJ2-1 TRBV7-2 CASSFRVSPTYNEQFF TGTGCCAGCAGCTTCCGGGTCTCGCCTACCTACAATGAGCAGTTCTTC
. TRBD2 TRBJ2-3 TRBV4-1 CASKSTSGVSDTQYF TGCGCCAGCAAATCGACTAGCGGGGTTTCAGATACGCAGTATTTT
few . TRBJ1-1 TRBV27 CASSKQGLGGTEAFF TGTGCCAGCAGCAAACAGGGATTAGGGGGCACTGAAGCTTTCTTT
once TRBD1 TRBJ2-7 TRBV10-2 CASSEPRDRGSEQYF TGCGCCAGCAGTGAGCCCCGGGACAGGGGAAGCGAGCAGTACTTC
many TRBD2 TRBJ2-3 TRBV6-1 CASSLRLLAGATDTQYF TGTGCCAGCAGTCTCCGACTCCTAGCGGGAGCCACAGATACGCAGTATTTT
many . TRBJ1-5 TRBV12-3/TRBV12-4 CASRIGTNQPQHF TGTGCCAGCAGAATCGGGACCAATCAGCCCCAGCATTTT
few . TRBJ1-2 TRBV7-2 CASSLETGDYGYTF TGTGCCAGCAGCTTAGAAACGGGGGACTATGGCTACACCTTC
few . TRBJ1-1 TRBV2 CATTDRGPIEAFF TGTGCCACAACCGATCGGGGGCCCATTGAAGCTTTCTTT
. . TRBJ1-6 TRBV28 CASSPPGTQLHF TGTGCCAGCAGCCCACCCGGGACCCAGCTCCACTTT
few . TRBJ2-1 TRBV12-3/TRBV12-4 CASSFPGLYNEQFF TGTGCCAGCAGTTTCCCCGGATTATACAATGAGCAGTTCTTC
few . TRBJ2-1 TRBV3-1 CASSQGYVSASSYNEQFF TGTGCCAGCAGCCAAGGCTACGTTAGCGCGAGCTCCTACAATGAGCAGTTCTTC
few . TRBJ1-2 TRBV27 CASSPPRVGYGYTF TGTGCCAGCAGTCCCCCGCGGGTCGGTTATGGCTACACCTTC
few . TRBJ2-7 TRBV6-5 CASSYLDYTYEQYF TGTGCCAGCAGTTACCTCGACTACACCTACGAGCAGTACTTC
. TRBD2 TRBJ2-7 TRBV28 CASREDLSEQYF TGTGCCAGCCGGGAGGATTTATCAGAGCAGTACTTC
. TRBD2 TRBJ2-5 TRBV5-1 CASSPGLAGALETQYF TGCGCCAGCAGCCCCGGACTAGCGGGAGCATTGGAGACCCAGTACTTC
many TRBD2 TRBJ2-1 TRBV7-9 CASSSRGGYNEQFF TGTGCCAGCAGCTCCCGGGGGGGTTACAATGAGCAGTTCTTC
. . TRBJ2-3 TRBV9 CASSVDLHTDTQYF TGTGCCAGCAGCGTGGATCTTCACACAGATACGCAGTATTTT
. . TRBJ1-2 TRBV3-1 CASSFGRRNGYTF TGTGCCAGCAGCTTTGGGCGGCGTAATGGCTACACCTTC
few . TRBJ1-1 TRBV6-5 CASSYSRVQGLTEAFF TGTGCCAGCAGTTACTCGAGGGTCCAGGGTCTCACTGAAGCTTTCTTT
. . TRBJ2-6 TRBV11-1 CASSLTPLTVTPSGANVLTF TGTGCCAGCAGCTTAACACCCCTGACGGTGACCCCCTCTGGGGCCAACGTCCTGACTTTC
many TRBD2 TRBJ2-1 TRBV20-1 CSATSGYEQFF TGCAGTGCTACTAGCGGCTATGAGCAGTTCTTC
many . TRBJ2-3 TRBV27 CASSPPWDTQYF TGTGCCAGCAGTCCCCCGTGGGATACGCAGTATTTT
. TRBD2 TRBJ2-1 TRBV10-2 CASTLSPGLAGGNEQFF TGCGCCAGCACCCTATCGCCGGGACTAGCGGGAGGTAATGAGCAGTTCTTC
. . TRBJ1-5 TRBV7-8 CASSLGAGRNQPQHF TGTGCCAGCAGCCTCGGAGCGGGCCGCAATCAGCCCCAGCATTTT
few . TRBJ2-2 TRBV4-1 CASSQVLGGQGTGELFF TGCGCCAGCAGCCAAGTACTCGGGGGGCAGGGGACCGGGGAGCTGTTTTTT
. TRBD2 TRBJ2-7 TRBV7-9 CASSQTGTRNEQYF TGTGCCAGCAGCCAAACGGGGACTAGAAACGAGCAGTACTTC
. . TRBJ2-1 TRBV12-3/TRBV12-4 CASSSQPQIYNEQFF TGTGCCAGCAGTTCGCAGCCCCAGATATACAATGAGCAGTTCTTC